Listed here is a single T cell receptor (beta chain). The source of the sample is a study of blood T cell repertoires in COVID-19. Across the study: Samples came from the United States, Italy and Spain, spanning acute and convalescent COVID-19. T cells, B-cell-depleted T cells, or PBMCs provided the cDNA or gDNA that served as material.

Using immunoSEQ multiplex PCR, the repertoire was profiled, and TCRdb retains in-frame clones only, with some absent. In the table there are about 480,000 clones, about 89% of which are singletons. Sequenced input: peripheral blood. This clonotype originated in a woman in her thirties with acute or convalescent COVID-19.

The DNA for the CDR3 is TGTGCCAGCAGTTTATGGGCCCCCGATCAGGGGTCCAATGAGCAGTTCTTC. Its translation: CASSLWAPDQGSNEQFF. The chain uses TRBV28 and TRBJ2-1; D may be TRBD1 (6 bases). The V gene lost 0 bases and the J gene lost 6 bases, with 18 bases spanning the gap. The CDR3 length is 17 residues. Germline V lookup: CDR1 MDHEN, CDR2 SYDVKM.